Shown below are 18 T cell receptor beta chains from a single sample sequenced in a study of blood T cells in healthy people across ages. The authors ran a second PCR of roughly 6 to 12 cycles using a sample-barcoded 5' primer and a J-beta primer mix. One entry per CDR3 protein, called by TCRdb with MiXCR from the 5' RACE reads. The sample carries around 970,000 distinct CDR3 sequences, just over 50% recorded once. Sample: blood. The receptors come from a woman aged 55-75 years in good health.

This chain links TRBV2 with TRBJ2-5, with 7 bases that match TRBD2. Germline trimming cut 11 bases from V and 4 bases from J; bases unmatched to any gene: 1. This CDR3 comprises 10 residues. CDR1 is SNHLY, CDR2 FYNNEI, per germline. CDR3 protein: CAGGGETQYF. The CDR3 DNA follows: TGTGCCGGGGGGGGAGAGACCCAGTACTTC.

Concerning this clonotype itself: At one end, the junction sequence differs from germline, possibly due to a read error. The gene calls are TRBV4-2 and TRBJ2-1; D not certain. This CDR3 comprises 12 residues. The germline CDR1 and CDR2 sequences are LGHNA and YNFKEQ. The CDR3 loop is CAGSHLGNEQFF. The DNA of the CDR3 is TGTGCCGGCAGCCACCTCGGCAATGAGCAGTTCTTC.

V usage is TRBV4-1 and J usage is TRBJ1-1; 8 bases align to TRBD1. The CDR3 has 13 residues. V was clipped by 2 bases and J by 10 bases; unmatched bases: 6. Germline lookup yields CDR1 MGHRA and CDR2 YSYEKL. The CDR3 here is CASSQYRTGGAFF. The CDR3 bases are TGCGCCAGCAGCCAATACCGTACAGGGGGAGCTTTCTTT.

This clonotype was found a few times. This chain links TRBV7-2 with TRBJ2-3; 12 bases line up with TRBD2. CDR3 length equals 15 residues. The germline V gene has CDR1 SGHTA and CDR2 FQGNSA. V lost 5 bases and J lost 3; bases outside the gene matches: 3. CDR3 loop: CASSATSGRTDTQYF. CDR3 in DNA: TGTGCCAGCAGCGCGACTAGCGGGAGAACAGATACGCAGTATTTT.

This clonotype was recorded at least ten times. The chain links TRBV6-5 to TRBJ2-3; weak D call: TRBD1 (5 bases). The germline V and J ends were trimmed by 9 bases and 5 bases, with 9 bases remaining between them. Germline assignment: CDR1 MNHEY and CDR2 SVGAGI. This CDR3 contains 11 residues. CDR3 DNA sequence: TGTGCCAGTAGCAGGGAAGATACGCAGTATTTT. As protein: CASSREDTQYF.

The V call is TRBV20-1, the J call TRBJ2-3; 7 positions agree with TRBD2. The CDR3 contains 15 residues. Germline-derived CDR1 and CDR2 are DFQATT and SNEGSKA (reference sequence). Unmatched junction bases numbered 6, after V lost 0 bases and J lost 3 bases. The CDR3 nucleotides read TGCAGTGCTAGAGATCTCGGGAGGTGGACAGATACGCAGTATTTT. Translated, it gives CSARDLGRWTDTQYF.

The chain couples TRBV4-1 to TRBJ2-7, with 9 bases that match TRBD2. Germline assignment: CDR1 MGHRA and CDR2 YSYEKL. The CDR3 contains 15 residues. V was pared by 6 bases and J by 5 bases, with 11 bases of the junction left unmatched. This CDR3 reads CASRDLTSGRNEQYF. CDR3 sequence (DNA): TGCGCCAGCAGAGACCTAACCAGCGGGAGGAACGAGCAGTACTTC.

The CDR3: CSAMRRLVGEQYF. The CDR3 region has the DNA TGCAGCGCCATGAGGAGACTTGTCGGGGAGCAGTACTTC. V and J are TRBV20-1 and TRBJ2-7, with D unclear. The CDR3 length is 13 residues. CDR1 and CDR2 from the germline V gene are DFQATT and SNEGSKA (reference sequence).

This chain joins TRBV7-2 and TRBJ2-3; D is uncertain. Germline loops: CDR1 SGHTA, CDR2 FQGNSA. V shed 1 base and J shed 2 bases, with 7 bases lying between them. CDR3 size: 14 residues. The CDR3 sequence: CASSLVVNTDTQYF. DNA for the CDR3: TGTGCCAGCAGCTTAGTTGTTAACACAGATACGCAGTATTTT.

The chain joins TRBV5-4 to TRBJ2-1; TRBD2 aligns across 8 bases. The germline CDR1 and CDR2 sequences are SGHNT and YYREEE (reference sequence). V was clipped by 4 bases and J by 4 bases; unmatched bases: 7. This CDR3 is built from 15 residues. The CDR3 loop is CASSQDLAGYNEQFF. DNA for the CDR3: TGTGCCAGCAGCCAAGATTTAGCGGGGTACAATGAGCAGTTCTTC.

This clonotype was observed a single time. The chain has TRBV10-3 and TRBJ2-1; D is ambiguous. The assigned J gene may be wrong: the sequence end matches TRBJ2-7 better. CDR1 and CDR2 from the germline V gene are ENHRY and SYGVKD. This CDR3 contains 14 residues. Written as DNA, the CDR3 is TGTGCCATCAGTGATCGAAGCTCCTACAATGAGCAGTACTTC. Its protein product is CAISDRSSYNEQYF.

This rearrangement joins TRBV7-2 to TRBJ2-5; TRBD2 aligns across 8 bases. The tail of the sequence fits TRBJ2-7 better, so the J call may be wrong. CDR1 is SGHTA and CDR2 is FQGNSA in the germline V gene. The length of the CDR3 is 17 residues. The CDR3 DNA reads TGTGCCAGCAGCTGGAGGACAAGCGGGAGATATTCGGACGAGCAGTACTTC. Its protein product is CASSWRTSGRYSDEQYF.

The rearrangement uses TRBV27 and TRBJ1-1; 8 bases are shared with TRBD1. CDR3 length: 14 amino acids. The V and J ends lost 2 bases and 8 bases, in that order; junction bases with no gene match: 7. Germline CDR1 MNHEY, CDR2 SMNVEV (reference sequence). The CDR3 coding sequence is TGTGCCAGCAGTTTAGCGTACAGACAGGGGGAAGCTTTCTTT. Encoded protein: CASSLAYRQGEAFF.

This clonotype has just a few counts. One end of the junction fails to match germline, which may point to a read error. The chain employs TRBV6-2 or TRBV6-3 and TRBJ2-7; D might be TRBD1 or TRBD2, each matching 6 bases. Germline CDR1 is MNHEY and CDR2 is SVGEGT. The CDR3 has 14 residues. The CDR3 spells CASRDGGFSYEQYF. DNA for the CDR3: TGTGCCAGCAGGGACGGGGGCTTCTCCTACGAACAGTACTTC.

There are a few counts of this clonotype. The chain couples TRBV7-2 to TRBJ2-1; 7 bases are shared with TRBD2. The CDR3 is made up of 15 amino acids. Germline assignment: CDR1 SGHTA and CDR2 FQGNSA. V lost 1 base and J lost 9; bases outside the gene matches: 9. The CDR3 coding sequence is TGTGCCAGCAGCTTAGTTGGCGGGAGTTTGGCTGAGCAGTTCTTC. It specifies CASSLVGGSLAEQFF.

This CDR3 is CASSPHGEGAYEQYF. For the CDR3, the DNA is TGTGCCAGCAGCCCCCACGGGGAGGGGGCCTACGAGCAGTACTTC. The chain carries TRBV13 and TRBJ2-7; TRBD2 might be the D (7 bases). The CDR3 spans 15 residues. Germline V gene data show CDR1 as PRHDT and CDR2 as FYEKMQ (reference sequence). V was cut by 5 bases and J by 2 bases, with 16 bases left in between. Complete variable domain (other parts from reference TRBV13 and TRBJ2-7): AAGVIQSPRHLIKEKRETATLKCYPIPRHDTVYWYQQGPGQDPQFLISFYEKMQSDKGSIPDRFSAQQFSDYHSELNMSSLELGDSALYFCASSPHGEGAYEQYFGPGTRLTVT.

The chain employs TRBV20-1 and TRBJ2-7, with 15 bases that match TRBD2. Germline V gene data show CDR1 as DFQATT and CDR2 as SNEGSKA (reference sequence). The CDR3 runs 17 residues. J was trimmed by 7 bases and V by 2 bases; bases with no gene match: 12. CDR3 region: CSARLGLAGGIVVEQYF. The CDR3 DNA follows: TGCAGTGCTAGACTGGGACTAGCGGGAGGAATTGTAGTTGAGCAGTACTTC.

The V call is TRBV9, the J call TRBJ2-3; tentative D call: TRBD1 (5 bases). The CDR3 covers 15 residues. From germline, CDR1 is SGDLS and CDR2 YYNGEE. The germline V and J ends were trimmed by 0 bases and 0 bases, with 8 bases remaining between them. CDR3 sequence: CASSVARGSTDTQYF. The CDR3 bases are TGTGCCAGCAGCGTAGCAAGGGGTAGCACAGATACGCAGTATTTT.